This T cell receptor (beta chain) was found in a study of shared clonotypes between healthy human individuals. The study, taken as a whole, reports: Larger estimated richness was generally seen in naive subsets than in memory subsets.

Worth noting for this clone: Antigen specificity is unknown.

Here immunoSEQ multiplex PCR was the method, and the copy in TCRdb shows in-frame clones only, minus some. The table records 800,000 to 1,200,000 clones, approximately 80% of them present only once. CDR3 length: 13 amino acids. CDR1 and CDR2 (germline): SGHAT, FQNNGV. V was trimmed by 1 base and J by 11 bases, leaving 14 bases between them. Healthy and HIV-negative, the adult donors had no recent acute infections or vaccinations. The chain combines TRBV11-2 with TRBJ1-1; D is unresolved. The clonotype was recovered from a man younger than 30 in good health. Some clones in this sample may be carry-over from other donors' samples. Sequenced material: memory CD4+ T cells from PBMCs. Noted subset: CD45RA-negative fraction. CDR3 region: CASSLVGWQDAFF. For the CDR3, the DNA is TGTGCCAGCAGCTTAGTAGGGTGGCAGGATGCTTTCTTT.